Following are 20 T cell receptor beta chains from one sample sequenced in a study of vaccination and CD4 T cells after COVID-19. With the Oncomine TCR Beta short-read assay, DNA from cultured CD4+ T cells was sequenced. TCRdb ran MiXCR on the PCR reads and lists one entry per CDR3 protein. The sample holds 3,500 to 4,000 distinct CDR3 sequences; around 71% are singletons and the top ten take about 34%. Their specific antigens are unknown. Treatment here: roughly 11-day PBMC culture with coronavirus spike peptide pools or control peptides (ViraFEST assay). Sequencing input: CD4+ T cells from blood, cultured in vitro. Receptors originate from a human donor who had recovered from COVID-19.

This sequence joins TRBV24-1 and TRBJ1-1; maybe TRBD1 (5 bases). The CDR3 totals 13 residues. The germline V gene has CDR1 KGHDR and CDR2 SFDVKD. The ends were cut back, 7 bases at V and 8 bases at J, with 16 bases in the middle. The CDR3 sequence: CATRDDTTEEAFF. In DNA form, the CDR3 reads TGTGCCACCAGAGACGACACGACAGAAGAAGCTTTCTTT.

This chain connects TRBV20-1 to TRBJ2-2; no definite D call. V dropped 7 bases and J dropped 2 bases, with 11 bases sitting between them. CDR1 is DFQATT, CDR2 SNEGSKA, per germline (reference sequence). The CDR3 extends over 13 amino acids. CDR3 residues: CSVQVLNTGELFF. The CDR3 DNA follows: TGCAGTGTGCAGGTCCTAAACACCGGGGAGCTGTTTTTT.

This clonotype has more than one count but fewer than ten. The CDR3 here is CASSLGDRGYTEAFF. The CDR3 nucleotides read TGTGCCAGCAGCTTGGGGGACAGAGGGTACACTGAAGCTTTCTTT. The chain carries TRBV7-9 and TRBJ1-1; 7 bases agree with TRBD1. V gave up 3 bases and J gave up 3 bases; unmatched junction bases: 7. This CDR3 has 15 residues. Per germline, CDR1 SEHNR and CDR2 FQNEAQ (reference sequence).

This clonotype was picked up a small number of times. The V and J genes are TRBV27 and TRBJ1-5, with D unresolved. The V gene lost 4 bases and the J gene lost 6 bases, with 13 bases spanning the gap. Germline V gene sequence: CDR1 MNHEY, CDR2 SMNVEV (reference sequence). The CDR3 is 14 residues long. In nucleotides, the CDR3 is TGTGCCAGCAGTTCCCCGGGCGCGGGTCAGCCCCAGCATTTT. Encoded protein: CASSSPGAGQPQHF.

The rearrangement uses TRBV7-9 and TRBJ1-6; no definite D call. V was cut by 3 bases and J by 14 bases, with 8 bases left in between. CDR3 length equals 11 residues. CDR1 and CDR2 (germline): SEHNR, FQNEAQ (reference sequence). DNA for the CDR3: TGTGCCAGCAGCTTGAGTGGAGCCCTCCACTTT. It is translated as CASSLSGALHF.

CDR3 nucleotide sequence: TGCAGTGCTAGAGATCAGGTTAATACCTACAATGAGCAGTTCTTC. Translating gives CSARDQVNTYNEQFF. The V gene is TRBV20-1, the J gene TRBJ2-1, with D unresolved. In germline, CDR1 is DFQATT, CDR2 SNEGSKA (reference sequence). The germline V and J ends were trimmed by 0 bases and 2 bases, with 11 bases remaining between them. This CDR3 is built from 15 residues.

The V gene is TRBV19, the J gene TRBJ1-1; 10 nucleotides match TRBD1. There are 14 residues in the CDR3. The V segment lost 3 bases and the J segment 4 bases; nucleotides outside the gene matches: 2. Germline V gene lookup returns CDR1 LNHDA and CDR2 SQIVND (reference sequence). The DNA of the CDR3 is TGTGCCAGTAGTATGACAGGGGGCCCCACTGAAGCTTTCTTT. It yields the protein CASSMTGGPTEAFF.

The chain combines TRBV9 with TRBJ1-1, with no clear D. The ends were cut back, 3 bases at V and 5 bases at J, with 8 bases in the middle. CDR3 size: 12 residues. Germline CDR1 is SGDLS and CDR2 is YYNGEE. CDR3 coding DNA: TGTGCCAGCAGCGGTGGATGGACTGAAGCTTTCTTT. Its protein is CASSGGWTEAFF.

This rearrangement joins TRBV6-5 to TRBJ1-5; D is uncertain. Germline V CDR1 and CDR2: MNHEY, SVGAGI. This CDR3 is 13 amino acids long. V lost 4 bases and J lost 4, with 8 bases in between. The CDR3 sequence is CASSSTPNQPQHF. For the CDR3, the DNA is TGTGCCAGCAGTTCGACCCCGAATCAGCCCCAGCATTTT.

This clonotype was detected once. The chain recombines TRBV19 with TRBJ2-3; TRBD2 is a possible D gene (6 bases). Trimming left V 4 bases short and J 3 bases short, with 14 bases between. CDR1 and CDR2 from the germline V gene are LNHDA and SQIVND (reference sequence). This CDR3 contains 15 residues. The CDR3 protein is CASSTRDSLTDTQYF. CDR3 nucleotide sequence: TGTGCCAGTAGTACCCGGGACTCCCTGACAGATACGCAGTATTTT.

This CDR3 is CASTPTGGYGYTF. The CDR3 DNA reads as TGTGCCAGCACCCCCACAGGGGGGTATGGCTACACCTTC. The gene calls are TRBV27 and TRBJ1-2, with 8 bases aligning to TRBD1. Trimming at V came to 7 bases and at J to 5 bases, leaving 6 bases not matched to a gene. The CDR3 runs 13 residues. Germline V gene lookup returns CDR1 MNHEY and CDR2 SMNVEV (reference sequence).

This chain connects TRBV20-1 to TRBJ2-3; 9 bases are shared with TRBD2. The CDR3 has 15 amino acids. Unmatched junction bases numbered 6, after V lost 0 bases and J lost 5 bases. Germline CDR1 and CDR2: DFQATT and SNEGSKA (reference sequence). CDR3 loop: CSARDRGGAQDTQYF. In nucleotides, the CDR3 is TGCAGTGCTAGAGATCGCGGGGGGGCCCAAGATACGCAGTATTTT.

The chain links TRBV18 to TRBJ1-6; D perhaps matches TRBD1 (5 bases). This CDR3 has 15 amino acids. V lost 4 bases, J lost 2 bases, and 9 bases lay in between. The germline gives CDR1 KGHSH, CDR2 LQKENI. CDR3: CASSRGTAYNSPLHF. CDR3 nucleotides: TGTGCCAGCTCACGGGGGACGGCCTATAATTCACCCCTCCACTTT.

This clonotype counts as large. This chain uses TRBV30 with TRBJ1-2; 7 bases line up with TRBD1. The trim removed 3 bases at V and 4 bases at J, leaving 8 bases unmatched. This CDR3 has 14 residues. The germline V gene has CDR1 GTSNPN and CDR2 SVGIG (reference sequence). CDR3 DNA: TGTGCCTGGAGCCCGACAGGGCTGGGCTATGGCTACACCTTC. The encoded protein is CAWSPTGLGYGYTF.

The chain is built from TRBV24-1 and TRBJ1-2; D unresolved. Looked up from germline, CDR1 is KGHDR and CDR2 is SFDVKD. This CDR3 spans 11 amino acids. Trimming removed 10 bases from V and 5 bases from J, with 10 bases in between. The CDR3 sequence is CATSGPYGYTF. CDR3 coding DNA: TGTGCCACGTCCGGCCCTTATGGCTACACCTTC.

The rearrangement joins TRBV12-3 or TRBV12-4 to TRBJ2-5; perhaps TRBD1 as D (5 bases). The V and J ends lost 1 base and 5 bases respectively, with 8 bases between them. The CDR3 contains 13 residues. The CDR3 loop is CASSLGGPETQYF. CDR3 nucleotides: TGTGCCAGCAGTTTAGGGGGCCCCGAGACCCAGTACTTC.

Notes on this clonotype: A read error may account for a junction end that differs from germline. The rearrangement links TRBV7-2 to TRBJ2-7, with TRBD2 matching 8 bases. From germline, CDR1 is SGHTA and CDR2 FQGNSA. The CDR3 has 14 amino acids. The CDR3 region has the DNA TGTGCTAGCAGCTTAGGGTCGGGGGGGTACGAGCAGTACTTC. This sequence encodes CASSLGSGGYEQYF.

In DNA, the CDR3 is TGTGCCAGCAGTTCGGACAGGGGTTGGAATCAGCCCCAGCATTTT. Amino acids: CASSSDRGWNQPQHF. The rearrangement uses TRBV12-3 or TRBV12-4 and TRBJ1-5; 9 bases are a match to TRBD1. The length of the CDR3 is 15 residues. V shed 4 bases, J shed 4 bases, and the junction held 5 bases outside the gene matches.

The gene calls are TRBV7-3 and TRBJ1-1; D is ambiguous. CDR3 length: 13 amino acids. Trimming removed 5 bases at V and 3 bases at J, with 10 bases between. Germline V lookup: CDR1 SGHTA, CDR2 FQGTGA. The CDR3 sequence is CASSQASHTEAFF. The CDR3, as DNA: TGTGCCAGCAGCCAAGCCTCCCACACTGAAGCTTTCTTT.

The gene calls are TRBV10-2 and TRBJ1-2; 11 bases agree with TRBD1. The trim removed 7 bases at V and 2 bases at J, leaving 12 bases unmatched. There are 17 residues in the CDR3. Per germline, CDR1 WSHSY and CDR2 SAAADI. CDR3 protein: CASTGQGAGGGNYGYTF. The CDR3 bases are TGCGCCAGCACCGGACAGGGGGCCGGGGGTGGAAACTATGGCTACACCTTC.